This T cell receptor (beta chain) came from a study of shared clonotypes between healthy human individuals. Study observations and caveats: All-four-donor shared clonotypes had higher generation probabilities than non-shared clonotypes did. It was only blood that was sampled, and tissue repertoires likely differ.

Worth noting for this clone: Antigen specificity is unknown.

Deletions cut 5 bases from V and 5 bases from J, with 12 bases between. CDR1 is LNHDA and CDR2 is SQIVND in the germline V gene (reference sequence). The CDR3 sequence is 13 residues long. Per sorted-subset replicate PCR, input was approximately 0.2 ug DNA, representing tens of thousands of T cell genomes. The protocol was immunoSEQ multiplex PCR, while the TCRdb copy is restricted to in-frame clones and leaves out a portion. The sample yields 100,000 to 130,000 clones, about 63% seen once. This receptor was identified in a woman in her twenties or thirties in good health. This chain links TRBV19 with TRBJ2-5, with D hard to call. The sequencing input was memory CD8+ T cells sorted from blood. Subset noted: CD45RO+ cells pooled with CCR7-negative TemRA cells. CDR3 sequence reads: CASSPHSAETQYF. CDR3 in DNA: TGTGCCAGTAGTCCCCATTCGGCGGAGACCCAGTACTTC.